One sample yielded the 24 T cell receptor beta chains listed below, sequenced in a study of CD8+ T cells in alopecia areata. Specified treatment: oral pan-JAK inhibitor, 5-10 mg twice daily. Extracted RNA was reverse transcribed into cDNA, the sequencing template. TCRdb's copy holds only in-frame clones and misses some; the assay was immunoSEQ multiplex PCR. The sample lists some 130,000 clones, about half occurring once. This material consisted of CD4+ T cells sorted from blood, taken at week 4, from a patient treated with tofacitinib. The receptors were gathered from a human donor with alopecia areata.

This chain connects TRBV29-1 to TRBJ1-3; a weak D match, TRBD1 (5 bases). Germline loops: CDR1 SQVTM, CDR2 ANQGSEA. Trimming pared 4 bases from V and 0 bases from J, leaving 16 bases between. This CDR3 comprises 16 residues. CDR3 in DNA: TGCAGCGTTGGGGGACGAGAGGGGACCTCTGGAAACACCATATATTTT. It yields the protein CSVGGREGTSGNTIYF.

The chain recombines TRBV7-9 with TRBJ2-5, with 8 bases fitting TRBD1. V trimming: 6 bases; J trimming: 1 base; junction bases outside the gene matches: 4. This CDR3 region has 14 residues. CDR1 SEHNR and CDR2 FQNEAQ come from the germline V gene (reference sequence). In nucleotides, the CDR3 is TGTGCCAGCAGTCCGGGGACAGGCCAAGAGACCCAGTACTTC. It translates to CASSPGTGQETQYF.

This clone occurred once. The chain links TRBV29-1 to TRBJ1-1; D gene ambiguous. The germline CDR1 and CDR2 sequences are SQVTM and ANQGSEA. The CDR3 extends over 12 amino acids. V was clipped by 0 bases and J by 7 bases, with 9 bases between them. DNA for the CDR3: TGCAGCGTTGAAGATCTTGGGAGTGAAGCTTTCTTT. This gives the protein CSVEDLGSEAFF.

This clone has just one count. The CDR3 here is CASSLTGTKLNTEAFF. DNA of the CDR3: TGTGCCAGCTCACTCACCGGGACAAAGTTAAACACTGAAGCTTTCTTT. This chain connects TRBV18 to TRBJ1-1; the D gene is possibly TRBD1 (6 bases). Germline V CDR1 and CDR2: KGHSH, LQKENI. The CDR3 sequence is 16 residues long. V lost 4 bases to trimming and J lost 2 bases, with 17 bases between them.

The chain carries TRBV10-3 and TRBJ1-1; the D is unclear. Germline loops: CDR1 ENHRY, CDR2 SYGVKD. The CDR3 covers 14 residues. V was shortened by 2 bases and J by 4 bases, with 11 bases between the two germline ends. CDR3 region: CAISEIPGSTEAFF. CDR3 DNA: TGTGCCATCAGTGAGATCCCTGGGAGCACTGAAGCTTTCTTT.

This clone came up a few times. This sequence joins TRBV7-3 and TRBJ2-3; 8 positions match TRBD2. CDR3 length: 19 amino acids. The V gene's germline CDR1 is SGHTA and CDR2 FQGTGA. Unmatched junction bases numbered 14, after V lost 0 bases and J lost 3 bases. The CDR3 DNA is TGTGCCAGCAGCTTAACCCCCTGGAAGAGCGGGGGACGGACAGATACGCAGTATTTT. The encoded protein is CASSLTPWKSGGRTDTQYF.

The V call is TRBV27, the J call TRBJ1-1; D is possibly TRBD1 (6 bases). Trimming stripped 2 bases from V and 0 bases from J, with 22 bases between. Looked up from germline, CDR1 is MNHEY and CDR2 is SMNVEV (reference sequence). The length of the CDR3 is 19 residues. The CDR3 DNA reads TGTGCCAGCAGTTTAACCCCGCCCCTGGACAGAACGTTGAACACTGAAGCTTTCTTT. This gives the protein CASSLTPPLDRTLNTEAFF.

CDR3 region: CAISALETDTQYF. The DNA of the CDR3 is TGTGCCATCAGCGCTTTAGAGACAGATACGCAGTATTTT. This rearrangement joins TRBV10-3 to TRBJ2-3; D is ambiguous. Germline assignment: CDR1 ENHRY and CDR2 SYGVKD. With 6 bases removed from V and 3 bases from J, the gap between germline ends came to 10 bases. The CDR3 runs 13 residues.

J is TRBJ2-7 and V is TRBV19; TRBD2 is a possible D gene (6 bases). CDR1 and CDR2 from the germline V gene are LNHDA and SQIVND (reference sequence). The CDR3 consists of 16 residues. V lost 4 bases and J lost 3, with 19 bases in between. CDR3 protein: CASSTGHERGLYEQYF. The DNA for the CDR3 is TGTGCCAGTAGTACCGGACATGAGAGGGGACTCTACGAGCAGTACTTC.

The chain recombines TRBV30 with TRBJ2-7; tentatively, D is TRBD1 (5 bases). Germline V gene lookup returns CDR1 GTSNPN and CDR2 SVGIG (reference sequence). Deletions cut 8 bases from V and 3 bases from J, with 14 bases between. This CDR3 region has 12 residues. CDR3 bases: TGTGCCCGTGACTCAGGGAACTACGAGCAGTACTTC. Translating gives CARDSGNYEQYF.

V and J are TRBV7-9 and TRBJ2-3, with a weak D call TRBD1 (6 bases). Germline-derived CDR1 and CDR2 are SEHNR and FQNEAQ (reference sequence). CDR3 length equals 16 residues. Trimming cost V 2 bases and J 2 bases, with 14 bases left between them. CDR3 residues: CASSLYVGAPTDTQYF. DNA for the CDR3: TGTGCCAGCAGCTTATATGTGGGGGCGCCCACAGATACGCAGTATTTT.

This sequence joins TRBV5-6 and TRBJ2-7; 12 bases are a match to TRBD2. CDR1 is SGHDT, CDR2 YYEEEE, per germline. V lost 4 bases, J lost 5 bases, and 7 bases stayed unmatched. The CDR3 totals 15 residues. CDR3 bases: TGTGCCAGCAGCCCGGGACTAGCGGGCCCCCACGAGCAGTACTTC. Amino acids: CASSPGLAGPHEQYF.

This clone was detected a few times. The CDR3 DNA is TGTGCCAGTAGCGAGGGGGACAGTCCCTATGGCTACACCTTC. It translates to CASSEGDSPYGYTF. The chain links TRBV19 to TRBJ1-2; TRBD1 aligns across 7 bases. V lost 6 bases, J lost 4 bases, and 8 bases stayed unmatched. In germline, CDR1 is LNHDA, CDR2 SQIVND (reference sequence). This CDR3 contains 14 residues.

Notes on this clone: A single base separates this from a much larger clone, so it may be a read error. This same CDR3 is encoded by further DNA sequences in the sample. J is TRBJ2-3 and V is TRBV7-9, with D tentatively TRBD2 (5 bases). The CDR3 is made up of 13 amino acids. Trimming took off 3 bases at V and 2 bases at J, with 6 bases between the two ends. The germline CDR1 and CDR2 sequences are SEHNR and FQNEAQ (reference sequence). The CDR3: CASSLEATDTQYF. CDR3 sequence (DNA): TGTGCCAGCAGCTTGGAGGCCACAGATACGCAGTATTTT.

The chain joins TRBV18 to TRBJ1-5, with 7 bases matching TRBD1. There are 17 residues in the CDR3. Germline V gene sequence: CDR1 KGHSH, CDR2 LQKENI. V was pared by 5 bases and J by 0 bases, with 10 bases of the junction left unmatched. The CDR3 nucleotides are TGTGCCAGCTCAAGTGAGGGGACAGTTTATAGCAATCAGCCCCAGCATTTT. Encoded protein: CASSSEGTVYSNQPQHF.

V gene TRBV5-1 combines with J gene TRBJ2-7, with a tentative D call TRBD2 (5 bases). The germline CDR1 and CDR2 sequences are SGHRS and YFSETQ. The germline V and J ends were trimmed by 4 bases and 3 bases, with 14 bases remaining between them. The CDR3 runs 14 residues. The CDR3 is CASSETDGGYEQYF. The CDR3 nucleotides are TGCGCCAGCAGCGAAACGGACGGAGGCTACGAGCAGTACTTC.

This clone was observed a handful of times. The chain links TRBV5-1 to TRBJ1-6; the match to TRBD1 covers 7 bases. From germline, CDR1 is SGHRS and CDR2 YFSETQ. The length of the CDR3 is 14 residues. V was clipped by 5 bases and J by 6 bases; unmatched bases: 5. CDR3 coding DNA: TGCGCCAGCAGATCCGGGACAGCTAATTCACCCCTCCACTTT. Translating it yields CASRSGTANSPLHF.

The V and J genes are TRBV21-1 and TRBJ2-7; the table's D call TRBD1 went unverified against the DNA. TRBV21-1 is given as a pseudogene. CDR3 length equals 15 residues. This chain's CDR3 is CASSNGQLNSYEQYF. As DNA, the CDR3 is TGTGCCAGCAGCAACGGACAGCTTAACTCCTACGAGCAGTACTTC.

The V call is TRBV6-5, the J call TRBJ2-7, with a tentative D call TRBD2 (6 bases). Germline loops: CDR1 MNHEY, CDR2 SVGAGI. The CDR3 extends over 14 amino acids. Trimming removed 11 bases at V and 1 base at J, with 18 bases between. The CDR3 spells CACRGIGESYEQYF. CDR3 DNA: TGTGCCTGTCGGGGGATCGGGGAATCCTACGAGCAGTACTTC.

This chain uses TRBV27 with TRBJ2-7; maybe TRBD2 (5 bases). Per germline, CDR1 MNHEY and CDR2 SMNVEV (reference sequence). Deletions cut 6 bases from V and 7 bases from J, with 13 bases between. This CDR3 region has 12 residues. CDR3 bases: TGTGCCAGCAGCCAAACTAGGGATGAGCAGTACTTC. The encoded protein is CASSQTRDEQYF.

The V call is TRBV6-5, the J call TRBJ2-3, with TRBD1 identical over 8 bases. Germline V gives CDR1 MNHEY, CDR2 SVGAGI. This CDR3 is built from 15 residues. After removal of 2 bases from V and 6 bases from J, the junction contained 7 bases not matched to a gene. The CDR3 DNA reads as TGTGCCAGCAGTTACCTCGGACAGGGAGCGGATACGCAGTATTTT. This encodes CASSYLGQGADTQYF.

This clone was seen a handful of times. The V and J genes are TRBV5-1 and TRBJ2-5; D possibly corresponds to TRBD2 (6 bases). Germline CDR1 SGHRS, CDR2 YFSETQ. The CDR3 consists of 15 residues. Between the trimmed V and J ends, which lost 0 bases and 1 base, there was a span of 10 bases. CDR3 protein: CASSLGRDPQETQYF. DNA of the CDR3: TGCGCCAGCAGCTTGGGGCGGGACCCCCAAGAGACCCAGTACTTC. The variable domain in full, completed from reference TRBV5-1 and TRBJ2-5, reads KAGVTQTPRYLIKTRGQQVTLSCSPISGHRSVSWYQQTPGQGLQFLFEYFSETQRNKGNFPGRFSGRQFSNSRSEMNVSTLELGDSALYLCASSLGRDPQETQYFGPGTRLLVL.

This clone was counted between two and nine times. V and J are TRBV4-1 and TRBJ1-2; no reliable D call. Germline CDR1 MGHRA, CDR2 YSYEKL. V shed 4 bases and J shed 8 bases, with 20 bases lying between them. The CDR3 runs 15 residues. The CDR3 nucleotides read TGCGCCAGCAGCCGGATTGCGGTAGGTGGAGGAGGCTACACCTTC. This translates into CASSRIAVGGGGYTF.

The chain is built from TRBV5-6 and TRBJ2-7; the match to TRBD1 covers 9 bases. CDR3 length: 15 residues. Germline V CDR1 and CDR2: SGHDT, YYEEEE. After removal of 5 bases from V and 1 base from J, the junction contained 7 bases not matched to a gene. CDR3 residues: CASSAQGANSYEQYF. CDR3 DNA: TGTGCCAGCAGTGCACAGGGGGCGAATTCCTACGAGCAGTACTTC.